The 28 T cell receptor beta chains given below trace back to one sample, sequenced in a study of T-cell memory formation after mild COVID-19. TCRdb used MiXCR to reprocess the 5' RACE reads, holding one entry per CDR3 protein. The profile shows about 540,000 distinct CDR3 sequences, about a fifth of them singletons. The sequenced sample was PBMCs or a T cell subset sorted from them (not recorded which). All receptors derive from an adult woman who had mild COVID-19 (a few samples of this study predate the infection). Cell type and time point are not known.

J is TRBJ1-5 and V is TRBV7-9; no firm D call. V was clipped by 0 bases and J by 6 bases, with 9 bases between them. This CDR3 spans 14 amino acids. Germline values: CDR1 SEHNR, CDR2 FQNEAQ (reference sequence). The CDR3 reads CASSLAPSGQPQHF. In DNA form, the CDR3 reads TGTGCCAGCAGCTTAGCCCCTTCTGGTCAGCCCCAGCATTTT.

V gene TRBV12-3 or TRBV12-4 combines with J gene TRBJ2-1; 8 bases agree with TRBD2. The trim removed 3 bases at V and 4 bases at J, leaving 11 bases unmatched. The CDR3 totals 17 residues. CDR3 sequence (DNA): TGTGCCAGCAGTTTCGTAGTGGCGGGGGGACGATACAATGAGCAGTTCTTC. The encoded protein is CASSFVVAGGRYNEQFF.

This clonotype was recorded many times. This chain links TRBV7-2 with TRBJ2-7, with 9 bases matching TRBD1. With V trimmed by 5 bases and J by 4 bases, 9 bases remained unmatched. Germline CDR1 SGHTA, CDR2 FQGNSA. The CDR3 is 15 residues long. In DNA form, the CDR3 reads TGTGCCAGCAGCCCTACCGCCGGACAGGGGTACGAGCAGTACTTC. Amino acids: CASSPTAGQGYEQYF.

The chain couples TRBV5-1 to TRBJ2-7; TRBD2 is a possible D gene (6 bases). This CDR3 is built from 14 residues. The germline V gene has CDR1 SGHRS and CDR2 YFSETQ. V was cut by 0 bases and J by 7 bases, with 14 bases left in between. The CDR3 loop is CASSLAGRQGEQYF. The CDR3 coding sequence is TGCGCCAGCAGCTTGGCCGGGAGACAAGGGGAGCAGTACTTC. Looking up the rest from reference TRBV5-1 and TRBJ2-7 gives the full variable domain: KAGVTQTPRYLIKTRGQQVTLSCSPISGHRSVSWYQQTPGQGLQFLFEYFSETQRNKGNFPGRFSGRQFSNSRSEMNVSTLELGDSALYLCASSLAGRQGEQYFGPGTRLTVT.

This clonotype was counted only a few times. The chain uses TRBV4-2 and TRBJ1-1, with D tentatively TRBD1 (5 bases). V lost 1 base and J lost 6, with 12 bases in between. Germline V lookup: CDR1 LGHNA, CDR2 YNFKEQ. CDR3 length equals 14 residues. The CDR3 region is CASSQGQGLPEAFF. CDR3 bases: TGTGCCAGCAGCCAAGGGCAGGGACTCCCTGAAGCTTTCTTT.

This clonotype was counted a few times. The chain employs TRBV29-1 and TRBJ1-1; D unresolved. The ends were cut back, 4 bases at V and 4 bases at J, with 1 base in the middle. CDR1 and CDR2 (germline): SQVTM, ANQGSEA. This CDR3 contains 9 residues. The CDR3: CSVGTEAFF. The CDR3 DNA reads TGCAGCGTTGGCACTGAAGCTTTCTTT.

The chain couples TRBV5-1 to TRBJ2-3, with 10 nucleotides matching TRBD2. CDR3 length: 17 amino acids. J was trimmed by 0 bases and V by 4 bases; bases with no gene match: 8. Germline V gene sequence: CDR1 SGHRS, CDR2 YFSETQ. The CDR3 DNA is TGCGCCAGCAGCGCGTCTAGCGGGGGTCTGAGCACAGATACGCAGTATTTT. This translates into CASSASSGGLSTDTQYF.

V is TRBV9 and J is TRBJ2-3; 7 bases line up with TRBD2. Germline CDR1 is SGDLS and CDR2 is YYNGEE. The ends lost 0 bases at V and 0 bases at J; junction bases unmatched: 4. The CDR3 contains 16 residues. For the CDR3, the DNA is TGTGCCAGCAGCGTAGCTAGCGGACCTAGCACAGATACGCAGTATTTT. Amino acid sequence: CASSVASGPSTDTQYF.

This clonotype has only a few counts. The gene calls are TRBV5-1 and TRBJ2-2; D tentatively fits TRBD1 or TRBD2 (5 bases each). Germline loops: CDR1 SGHRS, CDR2 YFSETQ. The CDR3 is made up of 17 amino acids. V lost 2 bases to trimming and J lost 2 bases, with 16 bases between them. The CDR3: CASSFWETGPNTGELFF. CDR3 in DNA: TGCGCCAGCAGCTTTTGGGAGACGGGGCCTAACACCGGGGAGCTGTTTTTT. Combining the CDR3 with reference TRBV5-1 and TRBJ2-2 gives the whole variable domain KAGVTQTPRYLIKTRGQQVTLSCSPISGHRSVSWYQQTPGQGLQFLFEYFSETQRNKGNFPGRFSGRQFSNSRSEMNVSTLELGDSALYLCASSFWETGPNTGELFFGEGSRLTVL.

This clonotype was seen more than once but under ten times. This rearrangement joins TRBV5-6 to TRBJ2-2; 12 bases line up with TRBD1. Germline V gene data show CDR1 as SGHDT and CDR2 as YYEEEE. Trimming took 0 bases from V and 8 from J; bases not matched to a gene: 5. This CDR3 is built from 16 residues. The CDR3 reads CASSLGDRGRLGELFF. The CDR3 coding sequence is TGTGCCAGCAGCTTGGGGGACAGGGGGCGCCTGGGGGAGCTGTTTTTT.

This clonotype has just a few counts. This sequence joins TRBV19 and TRBJ2-7; tentatively, D is TRBD2 (5 bases). Germline V gene data show CDR1 as LNHDA and CDR2 as SQIVND (reference sequence). Trimming pared 10 bases from V and 3 bases from J, leaving 10 bases between. The CDR3 loop spans 11 amino acids. CDR3 bases: TGTGCCACATCCACTAGCTACGAGCAGTACTTC. This translates into CATSTSYEQYF.

The chain recombines TRBV25-1 with TRBJ2-3; TRBD1 is a possible D gene (6 bases). Germline V CDR1 and CDR2: MGHDK, SYGVNS. Trimming removed 1 base at V and 0 bases at J, with 20 bases between. The CDR3 is made up of 19 amino acids. The DNA for the CDR3 is TGTGCCAGCAGTGAATCCCAGTACCGTGTGACAGGAAGCACAGATACGCAGTATTTT. Its translation is CASSESQYRVTGSTDTQYF.

The chain recombines TRBV3-1 with TRBJ1-3; TRBD1 is a possible D gene (5 bases). The V and J ends lost 4 bases and 0 bases respectively, with 10 bases between them. The germline V gene has CDR1 LGHDT and CDR2 YNNKEL (reference sequence). The CDR3 is 15 amino acids. CDR3 DNA: TGTGCCAGCAGCCGACCGACAGACTCTGGAAACACCATATATTTT. Protein sequence: CASSRPTDSGNTIYF.

This clonotype was found a few times. The chain uses TRBV28 and TRBJ2-5; D is uncertain. The CDR3 contains 17 residues. Germline V gives CDR1 MDHEN, CDR2 SYDVKM. V lost 6 bases, J lost 1 base, and 21 bases lay in between. CDR3: CASSPASGGDLQETQYF. The CDR3 DNA reads TGTGCCAGCAGCCCCGCATCTGGCGGAGACCTCCAAGAGACCCAGTACTTC. Full variable domain (outside the CDR3, taken from reference TRBV28 and TRBJ2-5): DVKVTQSSRYLVKRTGEKVFLECVQDMDHENMFWYRQDPGLGLRLIYFSYDVKMKEKGDIPEGYSVSREKKERFSLILESASTNQTSMYLCASSPASGGDLQETQYFGPGTRLLVL.

The CDR3 reads CASSLRDFGTDTQYF. DNA of the CDR3: TGTGCCAGCAGTCTAAGGGACTTCGGCACAGATACGCAGTATTTT. The chain uses TRBV6-5 and TRBJ2-3; a weak D match, TRBD2 (6 bases). This CDR3 comprises 15 residues. Deletions cut 5 bases from V and 1 base from J, with 13 bases between. Germline V gives CDR1 MNHEY, CDR2 SVGAGI.

The chain combines TRBV24-1 with TRBJ1-1; D is unclear. CDR1 KGHDR and CDR2 SFDVKD come from the germline V gene. Trimming left V 5 bases short and J 0 bases short, with 6 bases between. The CDR3 has 13 amino acids. Here the CDR3 reads CATSGDMNTEAFF. DNA for the CDR3: TGTGCCACCAGTGGGGATATGAACACTGAAGCTTTCTTT.

A few counts support this clonotype. The CDR3 bases are TGTGCCAGCAGCTCCGGTCGTTTGTCGGGTGGCTACACCTTC. This codes for CASSSGRLSGGYTF. The chain has TRBV7-2 and TRBJ1-2; no clear D. The CDR3 consists of 14 residues. Germline lookup yields CDR1 SGHTA and CDR2 FQGNSA. Between the trimmed V and J ends, which lost 4 bases and 7 bases, there was a span of 16 bases.

The CDR3: CASSLSGDGTGELFF. The CDR3 nucleotides are TGTGCCAGCAGCTTGTCGGGGGATGGCACCGGGGAGCTGTTTTTT. The rearrangement links TRBV7-9 to TRBJ2-2; maybe TRBD2 (6 bases). CDR3 length: 15 amino acids. Trimming removed 3 bases from V and 4 bases from J, with 12 bases in between. CDR1 and CDR2 (germline): SEHNR, FQNEAQ (reference sequence).

This clonotype was observed a few times. The rearrangement links TRBV14 to TRBJ1-3; D gene ambiguous. The germline CDR1 and CDR2 sequences are SGHDN and FVKESK. The CDR3 length is 14 residues. Trimming took off 3 bases at V and 0 bases at J, with 6 bases between the two ends. CDR3 region: CASSHSYSGNTIYF. The CDR3 DNA sequence: TGTGCCAGCAGCCACAGCTACTCTGGAAACACCATATATTTT.

J is TRBJ2-7 and V is TRBV12-3 or TRBV12-4; D uncertain. The CDR3 has 14 amino acids. The V gene lost 5 bases and the J gene lost 5 bases, with 16 bases spanning the gap. CDR3 in amino acids: CASSLAPQGHEQYF. The CDR3 bases are TGTGCCAGCAGTCTGGCTCCCCAAGGACACGAGCAGTACTTC.

J is TRBJ2-3 and V is TRBV7-8; TRBD2 matches 10 bases. This CDR3 is built from 18 residues. CDR1 is SGHVS and CDR2 is FQNEAQ in the germline V gene. The J segment lost 2 bases and the V segment lost 1 base, leaving 9 bases of the junction unmatched. The DNA for the CDR3 is TGTGCCAGCAGCTTAGGAATCCTAGCGGGGGCCTACACAGATACGCAGTATTTT. Its protein is CASSLGILAGAYTDTQYF.

The CDR3 region has the DNA TGCAGTGTTTCCTTGACCGGGAGAGGCTCCAAAGAGACCCAGTACTTC. It is translated as CSVSLTGRGSKETQYF. The chain joins TRBV20-1 to TRBJ2-5; D is possibly TRBD2 (6 bases). From germline, CDR1 is DFQATT and CDR2 SNEGSKA (reference sequence). Trimming removed 7 bases at V and 3 bases at J, with 24 bases between. The CDR3 spans 16 residues.

This clonotype occurred a few times. CDR3 nucleotide sequence: TGTGCCAGCAGTCCCCTGAGTCCCGGCGAGCAGTACTTC. Translating gives CASSPLSPGEQYF. The chain combines TRBV12-3 or TRBV12-4 with TRBJ2-7; D not certain. The CDR3 has 13 residues. The germline V and J ends were trimmed by 5 bases and 6 bases, with 14 bases remaining between them.

This sequence joins TRBV11-2 and TRBJ1-2; 7 bases are shared with TRBD1. Germline loops: CDR1 SGHAT, CDR2 FQNNGV. V was pared by 1 base and J by 7 bases, with 12 bases of the junction left unmatched. This CDR3 has 16 amino acids. CDR3 amino acids: CASSLGPPGQLAGYTF. CDR3 nucleotide sequence: TGTGCCAGCAGCTTAGGCCCCCCGGGACAGCTAGCTGGCTACACCTTC.

The chain recombines TRBV20-1 with TRBJ2-1; a possible D gene is TRBD2 (6 bases). V shed 7 bases and J shed 0 bases, with 16 bases lying between them. CDR1 and CDR2 from the germline V gene are DFQATT and SNEGSKA (reference sequence). The CDR3 is made up of 15 amino acids. CDR3 nucleotides: TGCAGTGGCCGGGCGGGAACGAGCTCCTACAATGAGCAGTTCTTC. This gives the protein CSGRAGTSSYNEQFF.

The chain employs TRBV11-2 and TRBJ1-2, with 8 bases aligning to TRBD1. Germline values: CDR1 SGHAT, CDR2 FQNNGV. The CDR3 spans 13 residues. The junction had 8 bases not matched to a gene; V was cut back by 5 bases and J by 9 bases. The CDR3 spells CASSAGQGNSYTF. The CDR3 region has the DNA TGTGCCAGCAGCGCCGGACAGGGAAACAGCTACACCTTC.

This clonotype was seen more than once but under ten times. This chain links TRBV10-3 with TRBJ2-7; D may be TRBD1 (6 bases). The CDR3 sequence is 11 residues long. Germline lookup yields CDR1 ENHRY and CDR2 SYGVKD. V was pared by 6 bases and J by 6 bases, with 9 bases between. The chain's CDR3 is CAISAQGEQYF. The CDR3, as DNA: TGTGCCATCAGCGCACAGGGCGAGCAGTACTTC.

The V gene is TRBV5-4, the J gene TRBJ2-7; D gene uncertain. The CDR3 has 16 amino acids. Germline V CDR1 and CDR2: SGHNT, YYREEE (reference sequence). V was shortened by 0 bases and J by 0 bases, with 13 bases between the two germline ends. The CDR3 nucleotides read TGTGCCAGCAGCTTGGGGACGGGCCCTATCTCCTACGAGCAGTACTTC. Its translation: CASSLGTGPISYEQYF.